One sample yielded the 3 T cell receptor beta chains listed below, sequenced in a study of blood T cell repertoires in COVID-19. Sequencing was performed with immunoSEQ multiplex PCR; in TCRdb, only in-frame clones are kept and a portion is missing. The sample lists about 190,000 clones; 88% were seen once. The sample taken for sequencing was peripheral blood. The source of these receptors is a middle-aged woman who had recovered from COVID-19.

J is TRBJ1-1 and V is TRBV18; 7 bases are a match to TRBD1. Germline-derived CDR1 and CDR2 are KGHSH and LQKENI. The CDR3 consists of 15 residues. J gave up 1 base and V 2 bases, and 4 bases lay outside the gene matches. The CDR3 DNA sequence: TGTGCCAGCTCACCAACGGGACAGCAGAACACTGAAGCTTTCTTT. Translation gives CASSPTGQQNTEAFF.

The chain carries TRBV25-1 and TRBJ1-1; 9 positions match TRBD1. V shed 4 bases, J shed 1 base, and the junction held 4 bases outside the gene matches. The CDR3 covers 15 residues. Germline lookup yields CDR1 MGHDK and CDR2 SYGVNS. The CDR3 region is CASSGYRGPNTEAFF. Here the CDR3 DNA reads TGTGCCAGCAGTGGGTACAGGGGGCCGAACACTGAAGCTTTCTTT.

The chain carries TRBV27 and TRBJ2-1, with 10 positions matching TRBD2. The junction had 6 bases not matched to a gene; V was cut back by 7 bases and J by 0 bases. This CDR3 spans 16 amino acids. The germline V gene encodes CDR1 MNHEY and CDR2 SMNVEV (reference sequence). The CDR3 region is CASTTSGTFSYNEQFF. CDR3 coding DNA: TGTGCCAGCACCACTAGCGGGACCTTCTCCTACAATGAGCAGTTCTTC.